These 16 T cell receptor beta chains were sequenced from one sample in a study of blood T cell repertoires in COVID-19. Clones were sequenced by immunoSEQ multiplex PCR, and TCRdb holds only the in-frame ones, with some missing. The table has over 200,000 clones, 88% seen once. Source material: peripheral blood. The receptors derive from a man aged 60 to 69 who had recovered from COVID-19.

This rearrangement joins TRBV11-2 to TRBJ2-7; 10 bases line up with TRBD1. CDR1 and CDR2 (germline): SGHAT, FQNNGV. The CDR3 runs to 15 residues. V lost 4 bases and J lost 1; bases outside the gene matches: 4. The CDR3 sequence is CASSSLGQGSYEQYF. The CDR3, as DNA: TGTGCCAGCAGCTCGCTGGGACAGGGGTCCTACGAGCAGTACTTC.

In this sample, this clone turned up a few times. The gene calls are TRBV9 and TRBJ1-4; D might be TRBD1 (5 bases). In germline, CDR1 is SGDLS, CDR2 YYNGEE. The CDR3 contains 15 residues. V was cut by 0 bases and J by 7 bases, with 13 bases left in between. In DNA form, the CDR3 reads TGTGCCAGCAGCGTAGGGGGCTATAGTAGTGAAAAACTGTTTTTT. This encodes CASSVGGYSSEKLFF.

The chain links TRBV11-2 to TRBJ2-2; D perhaps matches TRBD2 (6 bases). Trimming stripped 6 bases from V and 5 bases from J, with 16 bases between. This CDR3 spans 15 amino acids. From germline, CDR1 is SGHAT and CDR2 FQNNGV. The CDR3 sequence is CASSQGIRGTGELFF. CDR3 bases: TGTGCCAGCAGTCAAGGCATTCGGGGGACCGGGGAGCTGTTTTTT.

This chain joins TRBV5-4 and TRBJ2-1, with 13 bases fitting TRBD2. The germline V gene encodes CDR1 SGHNT and CDR2 YYREEE (reference sequence). The V gene end was trimmed by 4 bases and the J gene end by 3 bases; junction bases not matched to a gene: 10. The CDR3 length is 18 residues. The DNA for the CDR3 is TGTGCCAGCAGCGGAGGAACTAGCGGGGGGGCCGTCTACAATGAGCAGTTCTTC. Protein: CASSGGTSGGAVYNEQFF.

The chain links TRBV6-5 to TRBJ2-3; the match to TRBD1 covers 9 bases. Germline V gives CDR1 MNHEY, CDR2 SVGAGI. This CDR3 spans 15 amino acids. The J segment lost 1 base and the V segment lost 2 bases, leaving 1 base of the junction unmatched. In nucleotides, the CDR3 is TGTGCCAGCAGTTACCGACAGGGGGGCACAGATACGCAGTATTTT. Translation: CASSYRQGGTDTQYF.

A single count supports this clone. The chain carries TRBV7-3 and TRBJ1-6, with D unresolved. This CDR3 comprises 16 residues. The V gene's germline CDR1 is SGHTA and CDR2 FQGTGA. The V and J ends lost 0 bases and 6 bases respectively, with 12 bases between them. The CDR3 DNA is TGTGCCAGCAGCTTAACGGCAGCGGAATCTAATTCACCCCTCCACTTT. This gives the protein CASSLTAAESNSPLHF.

The genes are TRBV14 and TRBJ2-1; tentative D call: TRBD1 (7 bases). V lost 4 bases and J lost 1, with 11 bases in between. The CDR3 loop spans 15 amino acids. Germline V CDR1 and CDR2: SGHDN, FVKESK. The CDR3 sequence: CASSRQGGSYNEQFF. The CDR3 DNA sequence: TGTGCCAGCAGCCGTCAGGGGGGATCCTACAATGAGCAGTTCTTC.

As DNA, the CDR3 is TGTGCCAGCTCACCATTTTCCAGTTCCTACGAGCAGTACTTC. Encoded protein: CASSPFSSSYEQYF. The chain carries TRBV18 and TRBJ2-7; the D is unclear. Germline V lookup: CDR1 KGHSH, CDR2 LQKENI. CDR3 size: 14 residues. The ends were cut back, 2 bases at V and 1 base at J, with 9 bases in the middle.

The chain links TRBV19 to TRBJ2-1; 8 bases line up with TRBD1. Losses at the gene ends were 3 bases for V and 3 bases for J; bases not matched to a gene: 7. The CDR3 spans 16 residues. Germline V lookup: CDR1 LNHDA, CDR2 SQIVND (reference sequence). CDR3 residues: CASSMGTGTIYNEQFF. The CDR3, as DNA: TGTGCCAGTAGTATGGGGACAGGAACGATCTACAATGAGCAGTTCTTC.

The gene calls are TRBV27 and TRBJ1-2; D uncertain. Per the germline V gene, CDR1 is MNHEY and CDR2 is SMNVEV (reference sequence). This CDR3 comprises 12 residues. Trimming stripped 8 bases from V and 8 bases from J, with 15 bases between. CDR3 amino acids: CASAGMVEGYTF. CDR3 coding DNA: TGTGCCAGCGCGGGCATGGTAGAGGGCTACACCTTC.

The V and J genes are TRBV7-9 and TRBJ1-4; D ambiguous. From germline, CDR1 is SEHNR and CDR2 FQNEAQ (reference sequence). V dropped 5 bases and J dropped 4 bases, with 11 bases sitting between them. This CDR3 is 14 amino acids long. CDR3 amino acids: CASSLPGLNEKLFF. CDR3 DNA sequence: TGTGCCAGCAGCCTCCCGGGTCTTAATGAAAAACTGTTTTTT. Full variable domain (rest looked up from reference TRBV7-9 and TRBJ1-4): DTGVSQNPRHKITKRGQNVTFRCDPISEHNRLYWYRQTLGQGPEFLTYFQNEAQLEKSRLLSDRFSAERPKGSFSTLEIQRTEQGDSAMYLCASSLPGLNEKLFFGSGTQLSVL.

This clone was picked up a small number of times. The chain joins TRBV7-6 to TRBJ1-3; D gene uncertain. The germline CDR1 and CDR2 sequences are SGHVS and FNYEAQ. V lost 2 bases and J lost 0, with 8 bases in between. This CDR3 has 15 residues. The CDR3 nucleotides read TGTGCCAGCAGCTTAACAGCACCCTCTGGAAACACCATATATTTT. Translation: CASSLTAPSGNTIYF.

This clone was detected only once. CDR3 DNA: TGCAGCGTGGAGACTCGGGGGTCTGAAGCTTTCTTT. As protein: CSVETRGSEAFF. V gene TRBV29-1 combines with J gene TRBJ1-1, with a weak D call TRBD1 (5 bases). V gave up 6 bases and J gave up 6 bases, with 14 bases separating them. Germline V lookup: CDR1 SQVTM, CDR2 ANQGSEA. The CDR3 has 12 residues.

This chain joins TRBV7-2 and TRBJ1-2; 12 bases are a match to TRBD1. Germline V gene sequence: CDR1 SGHTA, CDR2 FQGNSA. There are 16 residues in the CDR3. V was pared by 2 bases and J by 7 bases, with 8 bases of the junction left unmatched. The DNA for the CDR3 is TGTGCCAGCAGCTTAATCCCCCCGGGACAGGGGGCTGGCTACACCTTC. This codes for CASSLIPPGQGAGYTF.

The chain is built from TRBV5-1 and TRBJ1-1, with TRBD1 as a possible D gene (6 bases). The CDR3 length is 14 residues. In germline, CDR1 is SGHRS, CDR2 YFSETQ. V was pared by 4 bases and J by 1 base, with 11 bases between. The CDR3 DNA follows: TGCGCCAGCAGCCACAGGACAGCGAACACTGAAGCTTTCTTT. Translating it yields CASSHRTANTEAFF.

This chain connects TRBV10-3 to TRBJ2-1; 10 positions match TRBD2. The trim removed 6 bases at V and 2 bases at J, leaving 10 bases unmatched. The length of the CDR3 is 17 residues. Germline-derived CDR1 and CDR2 are ENHRY and SYGVKD. The CDR3 loop reads CAIRDLTSGDPYNEQFF. CDR3 DNA: TGTGCCATCAGGGACCTAACTAGCGGGGACCCCTACAATGAGCAGTTCTTC.